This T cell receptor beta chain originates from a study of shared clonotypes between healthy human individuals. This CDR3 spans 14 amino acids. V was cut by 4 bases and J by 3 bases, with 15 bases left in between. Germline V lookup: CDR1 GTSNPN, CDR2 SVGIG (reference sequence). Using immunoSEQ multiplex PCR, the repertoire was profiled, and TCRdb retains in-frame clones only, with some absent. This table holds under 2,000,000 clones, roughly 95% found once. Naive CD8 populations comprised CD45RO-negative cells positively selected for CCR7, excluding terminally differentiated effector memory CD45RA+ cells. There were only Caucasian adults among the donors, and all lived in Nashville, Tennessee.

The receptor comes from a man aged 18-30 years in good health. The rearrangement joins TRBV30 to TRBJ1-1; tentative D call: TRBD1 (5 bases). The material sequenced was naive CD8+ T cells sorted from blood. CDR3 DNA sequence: TGTGCCTGGACCCTACCGGACACAGACACTGAAGCTTTCTTT. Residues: CAWTLPDTDTEAFF. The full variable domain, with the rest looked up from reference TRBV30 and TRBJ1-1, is SQTIHQWPATLVQPVGSPLSLECTVEGTSNPNLYWYRQAAGRGLQLLFYSVGIGQISSEVPQNLSASRPQDRQFILSSKKLLLSDSGFYLCAWTLPDTDTEAFFGQGTRLTVV.